Listed here are 27 T cell receptor beta chains from one sample, sequenced in a study of CD8+ T cells in alopecia areata. RNA was isolated and reverse transcribed to cDNA, the sequencing template. Data came from immunoSEQ multiplex PCR; TCRdb stores just in-frame clones and leaves some out. The sample has roughly 200,000 clones; 63% are singletons. The source was CD4+ T cells sorted from blood, collected at week 0. All receptors derive from a human donor with alopecia areata.

J is TRBJ1-2 and V is TRBV30, with a weak D call TRBD1 (5 bases). Germline lookup yields CDR1 GTSNPN and CDR2 SVGIG (reference sequence). Trimming took off 0 bases at V and 11 bases at J, with 13 bases between the two ends. This CDR3 contains 12 residues. CDR3 nucleotides: TGTGCCTGGAGTGTACGTCAGGGAAATTACACCTTC. Translating it yields CAWSVRQGNYTF.

This clone was picked up a small number of times. The chain recombines TRBV7-3 with TRBJ2-2; D tentatively fits TRBD1 or TRBD2 (6 bases each). The V gene lost 5 bases and the J gene lost 4 bases, with 14 bases spanning the gap. CDR1 SGHTA and CDR2 FQGTGA come from the germline V gene. This CDR3 has 15 amino acids. The CDR3 loop is CASSQTGRSTGELFF. CDR3 in DNA: TGTGCCAGCAGCCAAACAGGGAGGAGCACCGGGGAGCTGTTTTTT.

The CDR3 loop is CATSRDNAGGRELFF. The CDR3 region has the DNA TGTGCCACCAGCAGAGATAACGCCGGAGGGCGGGAGCTGTTTTTT. This chain connects TRBV15 to TRBJ2-2, with D tentatively TRBD2 (6 bases). V was trimmed by 0 bases and J by 9 bases, leaving 14 bases between them. This CDR3 is 15 amino acids long. Germline values: CDR1 LNHNV, CDR2 YYDKDF (reference sequence).

Of note for this clone: The sample carries other DNA sequences with the same CDR3. The rearrangement uses TRBV30 and TRBJ1-1; 9 nucleotides line up with TRBD1. The V gene end was trimmed by 3 bases and the J gene end by 1 base; junction bases not matched to a gene: 0. CDR1 and CDR2 (germline): GTSNPN, SVGIG (reference sequence). The CDR3 contains 13 residues. CDR3 sequence (DNA): TGTGCCTGGAGGGACAGGGGGAACACTGAAGCTTTCTTT. Its translation: CAWRDRGNTEAFF.

Only a few counts were recorded for this clone. The sample carries other DNA sequences with the same CDR3. V is TRBV5-6 and J is TRBJ1-1; D is ambiguous. The CDR3 runs 11 residues. Germline loops: CDR1 SGHDT, CDR2 YYEEEE. Trimming took off 1 base at V and 2 bases at J, with 0 bases between the two ends. The CDR3: CASSLNTEAFF. DNA of the CDR3: TGTGCCAGCAGCTTGAACACTGAAGCTTTCTTT.

The genes are TRBV5-1 and TRBJ2-3; tentative D call: TRBD2 (6 bases). V was clipped by 0 bases and J by 3 bases, with 11 bases between them. This CDR3 contains 15 residues. Germline CDR1 reads SGHRS; CDR2 reads YFSETQ. The CDR3 loop is CASSLEGRRTDTQYF. CDR3 nucleotides: TGCGCCAGCAGCTTGGAGGGGAGGAGGACAGATACGCAGTATTTT.

This chain joins TRBV27 and TRBJ2-5; TRBD2 agrees at 8 bases. CDR3 length equals 13 residues. Losses at the gene ends were 6 bases for V and 1 base for J; bases not matched to a gene: 1. Germline V CDR1 and CDR2: MNHEY, SMNVEV (reference sequence). CDR3 protein: CASRLAGQETQYF. CDR3 coding DNA: TGTGCCAGCAGGCTAGCGGGCCAAGAGACCCAGTACTTC.

This clone was observed a single time. The chain recombines TRBV25-1 with TRBJ2-7, with 10 bases fitting TRBD2. This CDR3 is 14 amino acids long. Germline CDR1 is MGHDK and CDR2 is SYGVNS. The V and J ends lost 6 bases and 7 bases, in that order; junction bases with no gene match: 9. The DNA for the CDR3 is TGTGCCAGCAGCGCTCTAGCGGGGGCTCGGGAGCAGTACTTC. Protein: CASSALAGAREQYF.

Comment on this clone: At the DNA level, this CDR3 is encoded by other sequences in the same sample as well. The V and J genes are TRBV29-1 and TRBJ2-6; D unclear. Trimming took 5 bases from V and 0 from J, leaving 5 bases between them. This CDR3 comprises 13 residues. The V gene's germline CDR1 is SQVTM and CDR2 ANQGSEA. The CDR3 DNA sequence: TGCAGCGTTAGGGACTCTGGGGCCAACGTCCTGACTTTC. Its protein product is CSVRDSGANVLTF.

V gene TRBV2 combines with J gene TRBJ2-2; the match to TRBD2 covers 7 bases. Unmatched junction bases numbered 5, after V lost 9 bases and J lost 4 bases. Germline V gene sequence: CDR1 SNHLY, CDR2 FYNNEI. The CDR3 spans 13 residues. The CDR3 sequence: CASLADLTGELFF. CDR3 bases: TGTGCCAGTCTAGCGGACCTCACCGGGGAGCTGTTTTTT.

The rearrangement joins TRBV6-5 to TRBJ2-1; TRBD2 agrees at 7 bases. From germline, CDR1 is MNHEY and CDR2 SVGAGI. The CDR3 loop spans 14 amino acids. V lost 6 bases to trimming and J lost 10 bases; unmatched junction nucleotides: 12. The CDR3, as DNA: TGTGCCAGCAGAAGAGAGCGGGGCGTACGGGAGCAGTTCTTC. Amino acids: CASRRERGVREQFF.

V is TRBV29-1 and J is TRBJ2-7; D is unresolved. This CDR3 region has 12 residues. Trimming stripped 3 bases from V and 5 bases from J, with 11 bases between. Germline CDR1 and CDR2: SQVTM and ANQGSEA. CDR3 DNA sequence: TGCAGCGTTGAGTCTGGGTTTAACGAGCAGTACTTC. Translating it yields CSVESGFNEQYF.

This clone was found a few times. The chain employs TRBV4-2 and TRBJ2-2; D possibly matches TRBD1 or TRBD2 (5 bases each). Trimming left V 0 bases short and J 6 bases short, with 11 bases between. Germline V gene sequence: CDR1 LGHNA, CDR2 YNFKEQ. This CDR3 is built from 15 residues. The CDR3 DNA reads as TGTGCCAGCAGCCAAGACGTCGGGGCGGCCGGGGAGCTGTTTTTT. Translating it yields CASSQDVGAAGELFF.

The rearrangement joins TRBV9 to TRBJ2-1; the D is unclear. Germline CDR1 and CDR2: SGDLS and YYNGEE. V gave up 0 bases and J gave up 9 bases, with 10 bases separating them. This CDR3 has 13 amino acids. The CDR3 nucleotides read TGTGCCAGCAGCGTAGTAGGGCGCGCTGAGCAGTTCTTC. The encoded protein is CASSVVGRAEQFF.

The CDR3 protein is CAWRDQDGYTF. CDR3 bases: TGTGCCTGGAGAGATCAGGATGGCTACACCTTC. The chain joins TRBV30 to TRBJ1-2; D is ambiguous. Trimming shortened V by 3 bases and J by 6 bases, and 8 bases separated the two germline ends. Germline CDR1 reads GTSNPN; CDR2 reads SVGIG (reference sequence). This CDR3 contains 11 residues.

The V call is TRBV6-1, the J call TRBJ2-7; 12 nucleotides line up with TRBD1. There are 19 residues in the CDR3. After removal of 4 bases from V and 5 bases from J, the junction contained 18 bases not matched to a gene. CDR1 MNHNS and CDR2 SASEGT come from the germline V gene. CDR3 protein: CASSVATPVPGQGAHEQYF. Written as DNA, the CDR3 is TGTGCCAGCAGTGTAGCGACTCCCGTACCGGGACAGGGGGCCCACGAGCAGTACTTC.

This clone is a singleton in its sample. The chain couples TRBV5-1 to TRBJ2-1; 12 bases are a match to TRBD2. This CDR3 is 15 amino acids long. Germline loops: CDR1 SGHRS, CDR2 YFSETQ. Trimming removed 4 bases from V and 5 bases from J; junction bases left unmatched: 4. The CDR3 sequence is CASSPTSGRHNEQFF. CDR3 nucleotide sequence: TGCGCCAGCAGCCCGACTAGCGGGAGACACAATGAGCAGTTCTTC.

This clone appeared a single time. The chain carries TRBV30 and TRBJ2-6; TRBD1 matches 8 bases. V was clipped by 7 bases and J by 0 bases; unmatched bases: 5. Germline loops: CDR1 GTSNPN, CDR2 SVGIG (reference sequence). There are 15 residues in the CDR3. In DNA form, the CDR3 reads TGTGCCTACTACGACAGGGGCTCTGGGGCCAACGTCCTGACTTTC. Translating it yields CAYYDRGSGANVLTF. The whole variable domain, remainder taken from reference TRBV30 and TRBJ2-6, is SQTIHQWPATLVQPVGSPLSLECTVEGTSNPNLYWYRQAAGRGLQLLFYSVGIGQISSEVPQNLSASRPQDRQFILSSKKLLLSDSGFYLCAYYDRGSGANVLTFGAGSRLTVL.

This clone was picked up a small number of times. The rearrangement links TRBV4-3 to TRBJ2-3, with 10 bases identical to TRBD2. Germline loops: CDR1 LGHNA, CDR2 YSLEER. The ends lost 4 bases at V and 5 bases at J; junction bases unmatched: 0. This CDR3 region has 13 residues. CDR3 sequence reads: CASSLAGGDTQYF. CDR3 DNA: TGCGCCAGCAGCCTAGCGGGGGGAGATACGCAGTATTTT.

The chain joins TRBV28 to TRBJ2-1, with D possibly TRBD2 on 5 matching bases. CDR3 length: 14 amino acids. V lost 3 bases and J lost 5, with 11 bases in between. Germline-derived CDR1 and CDR2 are MDHEN and SYDVKM. The CDR3 region is CASSFGLENNEQFF. The CDR3 DNA reads as TGTGCCAGCAGTTTTGGACTGGAAAACAATGAGCAGTTCTTC.

This sequence joins TRBV6-5 and TRBJ2-7; D is unresolved. CDR3 length: 12 residues. Germline CDR1 and CDR2: MNHEY and SVGAGI. V shed 5 bases and J shed 6 bases, with 11 bases lying between them. The CDR3 nucleotides are TGTGCCAGCAGTCCGACAATAGCCGAGCAGTACTTC. Protein product: CASSPTIAEQYF.

In its sample, this clone was seen many times. The V and J genes are TRBV4-3 and TRBJ2-6; the D is unclear. Trimming pared 0 bases from V and 2 bases from J, leaving 11 bases between. Germline-derived CDR1 and CDR2 are LGHNA and YSLEER. This CDR3 is built from 17 residues. The CDR3 reads CASSQEAQGTGANVLTF. The CDR3 coding sequence is TGCGCCAGCAGCCAAGAAGCCCAAGGGACTGGGGCCAACGTCCTGACTTTC.

J is TRBJ2-7 and V is TRBV7-2, with a tentative D call TRBD1 (6 bases). Germline V gives CDR1 SGHTA, CDR2 FQGNSA. The CDR3 contains 15 residues. V shed 5 bases and J shed 5 bases, with 19 bases lying between them. The CDR3, as DNA: TGTGCCAGCAGCCCTACAGGGTGGCTCTATAACGAGCAGTACTTC. It is translated as CASSPTGWLYNEQYF.

This sequence joins TRBV10-3 and TRBJ1-6; TRBD1 matches 7 bases. The germline V gene has CDR1 ENHRY and CDR2 SYGVKD. The CDR3 length is 17 residues. The junction had 12 bases not matched to a gene; V was cut back by 0 bases and J by 10 bases. The CDR3 DNA reads TGTGCCATCAGTGAGTCCCTACGACAGGGAGCGGAATCACCCCTCCACTTT. It encodes CAISESLRQGAESPLHF.

The rearrangement links TRBV30 to TRBJ1-4, with D unclear. Trimming shortened V by 2 bases and J by 6 bases, and 10 bases separated the two germline ends. The CDR3 is 13 amino acids. Germline-derived CDR1 and CDR2 are GTSNPN and SVGIG (reference sequence). CDR3 sequence (DNA): TGTGCCTGGAGTCAGGAGAGGGATGAAAAACTGTTTTTT. This translates into CAWSQERDEKLFF.

This clone turned up a few times. The chain is built from TRBV29-1 and TRBJ2-5; 7 bases agree with TRBD1. The CDR3 contains 14 residues. Germline V gene data show CDR1 as SQVTM and CDR2 as ANQGSEA. The V and J ends lost 3 bases and 2 bases, in that order; junction bases with no gene match: 6. The CDR3 coding sequence is TGCAGCGTTGAGGGACCGGGACAGCAAGAGACCCAGTACTTC. It specifies CSVEGPGQQETQYF.

This clone was detected only a few times. The chain combines TRBV6-5 with TRBJ1-1, with 8 nucleotides matching TRBD1. This CDR3 contains 12 residues. V lost 8 bases to trimming and J lost 3 bases; unmatched junction nucleotides: 2. Germline V CDR1 and CDR2: MNHEY, SVGAGI. The CDR3 sequence is CASGQGDTEAFF. As DNA, the CDR3 is TGTGCCAGCGGACAGGGCGACACTGAAGCTTTCTTT.